This T cell receptor beta chain was recovered during a study of cytomegalovirus exposure and HLA in healthy donors. Study as a whole: Earlier work reported 117 million unique TCR beta sequences from about 179 million T cells.

General study points: Researchers catalogued around 150 TCR beta chains as cytomegalovirus-associated. Several of the most significant clusters appeared, in a later analysis, to be linked to common viral pathogens.

Amplification used 60 Vbeta primers and 13 Jbeta primers. The protocol was immunoSEQ multiplex PCR, while the TCRdb copy is restricted to in-frame clones and leaves out a portion. Found here are some 120,000 clones, about 70% of them singletons; the top ten hold approximately 13%. With regard to this clone: Its antigen is not known.

Germline CDR1 and CDR2: KGHSH and LQKENI. V lost 1 base and J lost 0, with 13 bases in between. The CDR3 contains 16 residues. The sequenced sample consisted of PBMCs. The V and J genes are TRBV18 and TRBJ2-7; D perhaps matches TRBD1 (6 bases). The sequence came from a woman aged 55-70 years in good health and CMV-seropositive. The CDR3 DNA sequence: TGTGCCAGCTCACCACGCTGGACAGCGAACTCCTACGAGCAGTACTTC. Translated: CASSPRWTANSYEQYF. Complete variable domain (other parts from reference TRBV18 and TRBJ2-7): NAGVMQNPRHLVRRRGQEARLRCSPMKGHSHVYWYRQLPEEGLKFMVYLQKENIIDESGMPKERFSAEFPKEGPSILRIQQVVRGDSAAYFCASSPRWTANSYEQYFGPGTRLTVT.